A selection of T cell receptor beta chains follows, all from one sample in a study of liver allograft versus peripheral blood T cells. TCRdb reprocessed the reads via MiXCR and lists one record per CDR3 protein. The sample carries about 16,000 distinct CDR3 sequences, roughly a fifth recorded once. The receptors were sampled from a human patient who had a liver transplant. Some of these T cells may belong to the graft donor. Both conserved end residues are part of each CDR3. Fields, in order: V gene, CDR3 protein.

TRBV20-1,CSAAGQISNQPQHF
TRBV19,CASRGTSGGAFTDTQYF
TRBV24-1,CATSDLGFGELFF
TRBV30,CASSLAEANTGELFF
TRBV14,CASSQGSGYYGYTF
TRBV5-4,CASSLRLSSYNEQFF
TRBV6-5,CASSAPRQGGGYTF
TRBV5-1,CASSLDSNQPQHF
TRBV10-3,CAITSASGYGYTF
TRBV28,CASSPGTEDEKLFF
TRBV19,CASSILTSGRLTNTGELFF
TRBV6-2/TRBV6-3,CASRQGRLNEQFF
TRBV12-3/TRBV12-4,CASSAQGYSNQPQHF
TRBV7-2,CASSFSGTDTQYF
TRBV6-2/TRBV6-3,CASSYGSSSYNEQFF
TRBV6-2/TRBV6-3,CASSSSTGYYGYTF
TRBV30,CAWSVWRLAGGTQETQYF
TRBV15,CATSREGGLLGNQPQHF
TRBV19,CASAPSGNTIYF
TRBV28,CASRPQGRGTEAFF
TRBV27,CASSRTPWTSGGLRDEQYF
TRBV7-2,CASSLEIDLGGPELTDTQYF
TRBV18,CASSPRGQGAHGNQPQHF
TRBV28,CASSSLRRDSGEKLFF
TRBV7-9,CASSLARGLNTEAFF
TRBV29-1,CSVTPRGKNTEAFF
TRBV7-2,CASSLAIGQGTGELFF
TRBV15,CATSRDLRLNRQLTYNEQFF
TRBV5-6,CASSPGLQGARYEQYF
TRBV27,CASSLAGRGNSPLHF
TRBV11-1,CASSSDLAGGPETQYF
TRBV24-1,CATSDPGLNEQFF
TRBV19,CATKGATNWETQYF
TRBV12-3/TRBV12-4,CASSPAAPTSYEQYF